The clone carrying this TCR beta chain showed up just a few times. Antigen specificity is unknown. The data are from a study of liver allograft versus peripheral blood T cells. Study at large: Graft-liver T cell receptor repertoires were compared against recipient peripheral blood repertoires. Study-wide results and limits: Liver allograft and peripheral blood T cell receptor repertoires reportedly differed.

The CDR3 has 15 residues. Germline V lookup: CDR1 SGHNT, CDR2 YYREEE (reference sequence). Between the trimmed V and J ends, which lost 0 bases and 7 bases, there was a span of 11 bases. TCRdb analysed the reads with MiXCR anew, one entry per CDR3 protein. The data hold over 10,000 distinct CDR3 sequences, with 15% to 20% observed a single time. The chain joins TRBV5-4 to TRBJ1-6; D is possibly TRBD1 (5 bases). The receptor was derived from a human patient who had a liver transplant. T cells may partly derive from the graft donor. The CDR3 loop is CASSLDLRDNSPLHF. The CDR3 DNA follows: TGTGCCAGCAGCTTGGATCTTAGGGACAATTCACCCCTCCACTTT.